The rows below give T cell receptor beta chains drawn from one sample of a study of control samples from healthy donors and cancer patients. Profiled with immunoSEQ multiplex PCR; TCRdb holds only in-frame clones, not every one. The sample includes 90,000 to 130,000 clones, approximately 87% seen only once; the top ten take around 3.9%. The specimen was PBMCs. Source of these receptors: an older woman with lung cancer. CDR3s include the opening cysteine and the closing phenylalanine or tryptophan. The D gene is left open where the match is weak. Where a row states a size, it is once, few, many or the class of an expanded clone; other rows omit it.

v_call	cdr3_length	d_call	j_call	clone_size	cdr3_nt	cdr3_aa
TRBV7-9	16	NA	TRBJ2-7	NA	TGTGCCAGCAGCTTAGTTCTCCAAAGCCGCTCCTACGAGCAGTACTTC	CASSLVLQSRSYEQYF
TRBV4-2	16	NA	TRBJ2-7	once	TGTGCCAGCAGCCAAGCTTTGTCAGGGGGGACCTACGAGCAGTACTTC	CASSQALSGGTYEQYF
TRBV9	15	NA	TRBJ1-5	NA	TGTGCCAGCAGCGTAGGGACTTCTAGCAATCAGCCCCAGCATTTT	CASSVGTSSNQPQHF
TRBV19	13	NA	TRBJ1-5	NA	TGTGCCAGTAGTACTCAGGGTGTTCAGCCCCAGCATTTT	CASSTQGVQPQHF
TRBV3-1/TRBV3-2	12	NA	TRBJ2-7	once	TGTGCCAGCAGCCAAGCCTCTTGGGAGCAGTACTTC	CASSQASWEQYF
TRBV27	14	NA	TRBJ1-1	few	TGTGCCAGCAGTTTAGTGGGGGCGAGGACTGAAGCTTTCTTT	CASSLVGARTEAFF
TRBV6-5	15	NA	TRBJ1-1	NA	TGTGCCAGCAGTTCTGGTCAGGGGCCGAGGACTGAAGCTTTCTTT	CASSSGQGPRTEAFF
TRBV24-1	13	NA	TRBJ1-2	NA	TGTGCCACCAGTGGGGGAGCTAACTATGGCTACACCTTC	CATSGGANYGYTF
TRBV5-1	14	NA	TRBJ1-4	NA	TGCGCCAGCAGCTTGGGACAGAATAATGAAAAACTGTTTTTT	CASSLGQNNEKLFF
TRBV7-2	15	NA	TRBJ1-1	NA	TGTGCCAGCAGCCCTCCAGGCGGAGGTGACACTGAAGCTTTCTTT	CASSPPGGGDTEAFF
TRBV20-1	11	NA	TRBJ1-2	once	TGCAGTGCACGGGCCGACTATGGCTACACCTTC	CSARADYGYTF
TRBV3-1/TRBV3-2	15	NA	TRBJ2-7	NA	TGTGCCAGCAGCCAAACCCCGAGATATTCCTCCGAGCAGTACTTC	CASSQTPRYSSEQYF
TRBV11-3	13	NA	TRBJ2-5	NA	TGTGCCAGCAGCGCTAGCGAGCGGGAGACCCAGTACTTC	CASSASERETQYF
TRBV2	14	NA	TRBJ2-3	NA	TGTGCCAGCAGGGAGACTAGGCGAGGGGATACGCAGTATTTT	CASRETRRGDTQYF
TRBV11-3	15	NA	TRBJ1-1	NA	TGTGCCAGCAGCTTAGAGGGGGCTGTGAACACTGAAGCTTTCTTT	CASSLEGAVNTEAFF
TRBV5-1	17	TRBD2	TRBJ2-3	NA	TGCGCCAGCAGCTTGGCGAAACTAGCGGGAGGGGCAGATACGCAGTATTTT	CASSLAKLAGGADTQYF
TRBV2	13	NA	TRBJ1-1	NA	TGTGCCAGCAGTGGGACCGGGACTGGTCTAGCTTTCTTT	CASSGTGTGLAFF
TRBV5-4	15	NA	TRBJ2-2	NA	TGTGCCAGCAGCTTCACCGGGACCGCAGGCGGGGAGCTGTTTTTT	CASSFTGTAGGELFF
TRBV3-1/TRBV3-2	14	NA	TRBJ2-2	NA	TGTGCCAGCAGCCACCTCGGCCAGGCCGGGGAGCTGTTTTTT	CASSHLGQAGELFF
TRBV6-1	14	NA	TRBJ1-1	NA	TGTGCCAGCAGTGAACAGGGACTCAACACTGAAGCTTTCTTT	CASSEQGLNTEAFF
TRBV2	14	NA	TRBJ1-1	NA	TGTGCCAGCACTATTTATGGTCCGGGCGCTGAAGCTTTCTTT	CASTIYGPGAEAFF
TRBV11-2	13	NA	TRBJ1-2	few	TGTGCCAGCAGCTTAGAACAGTCCTATGGCTACACCTTC	CASSLEQSYGYTF
TRBV28	15	NA	TRBJ2-3	NA	TGTGCCAGCAGTCCATACCAGGCCGGCCCAGATACGCAGTATTTT	CASSPYQAGPDTQYF
TRBV24-1	12	NA	TRBJ1-1	NA	TGTGCCACCAAGGTTTCGAACACTGAAGCTTTCTTT	CATKVSNTEAFF
TRBV11-3	14	NA	TRBJ1-1	NA	TGTGCCAGCAGAGCCTCCGTTGGGAACACTGAAGCTTTCTTT	CASRASVGNTEAFF
TRBV7-9	16	NA	TRBJ2-7	once	TGTGCCAGCAGCTTAGAGGGCGGGGCGCCCTATGACGAGCAGTACTTC	CASSLEGGAPYDEQYF
TRBV12-3/TRBV12-4	13	NA	TRBJ1-2	NA	TGTGCCAGCCGCCCGGGAAGGCGTAGTGGCTACACCTTC	CASRPGRRSGYTF
TRBV5-1	16	NA	TRBJ2-3	few	TGCGCCAGCAGCCACCCACCGAGGCAAGAAGGAGATACGCAGTATTTT	CASSHPPRQEGDTQYF
TRBV5-4	15	NA	TRBJ2-1	NA	TGTGCCAGCAGCCTCGATCAAAGCTCCTACAATGAGCAGTTCTTC	CASSLDQSSYNEQFF
TRBV6-6	11	NA	TRBJ2-7	NA	TGTGCCAGCAGTTCTTCCCACGAGCAGTACTTC	CASSSSHEQYF